The rows below give T cell receptor beta chains drawn from one sample of a study of T cell repertoires in cytomegalovirus infection. TCRdb processed the reads anew with MiXCR; each CDR3 protein has one entry. The profile shows about a million distinct CDR3 sequences, roughly a third of them singletons. These receptors have no known antigen. The source was cultured CD8+ T cells from PBMCs, collected from culture after CMV antigen stimulation. The receptors were gathered from a human donor in good health (CMV status not recorded). Some clones in this sample may be carry-over from other donors' samples. CDR3s include the opening cysteine and the closing phenylalanine or tryptophan. The D gene is left open where the match is weak. Size tells how often a clone was seen (once, few, many) or the class of an expanded clone, and some rows leave it out.

abundance: -
j_gene: TRBJ2-1
v_gene: TRBV2
d_gene: -
CDR3aa: CASSLTLGGRLSYNEQFF
CDR3nt: TGTGCCAGCAGTTTAACACTCGGGGGGCGCCTCTCCTACAATGAGCAGTTCTTC

abundance: few
j_gene: TRBJ2-7
v_gene: TRBV6-1
d_gene: -
CDR3aa: CASAMDSAYEQYF
CDR3nt: TGTGCCAGCGCTATGGACAGCGCATACGAGCAGTACTTC

abundance: -
j_gene: TRBJ2-5
v_gene: TRBV20-1
d_gene: -
CDR3aa: CSARDQGTHDDQETQYF
CDR3nt: TGCAGTGCTAGAGATCAGGGGACACATGACGACCAAGAGACCCAGTACTTC

abundance: -
j_gene: TRBJ2-7
v_gene: TRBV6-5
d_gene: -
CDR3aa: CASSYRGSNEQYF
CDR3nt: TGTGCCAGCAGTTATCGGGGGTCCAACGAGCAGTACTTC

abundance: few
j_gene: TRBJ1-2
v_gene: TRBV4-1
d_gene: TRBD1
CDR3aa: CASSQQTGNYGYTF
CDR3nt: TGCGCCAGCAGCCAACAGACAGGGAACTATGGCTACACCTTC

abundance: -
j_gene: TRBJ2-1
v_gene: TRBV11-2
d_gene: TRBD2
CDR3aa: CASSSKTSWSLQWEQFF
CDR3nt: TGTGCCAGCAGCTCCAAGACTAGCTGGTCCCTACAATGGGAGCAGTTCTTC

abundance: -
j_gene: TRBJ2-5
v_gene: TRBV7-9
d_gene: -
CDR3aa: CASSLTQGQETQYF
CDR3nt: TGTGCCAGCAGCTTAACCCAGGGCCAAGAGACCCAGTACTTC

abundance: -
j_gene: TRBJ2-7
v_gene: TRBV5-1
d_gene: -
CDR3aa: CASRSTSALEQYF
CDR3nt: TGCGCCAGCAGATCCACGTCAGCCCTCGAGCAGTACTTC

abundance: few
j_gene: TRBJ2-2
v_gene: TRBV6-1
d_gene: -
CDR3aa: CASREGAEELFF
CDR3nt: TGTGCCAGCAGGGAGGGGGCGGAGGAGCTGTTTTTT

abundance: -
j_gene: TRBJ1-2
v_gene: TRBV12-5
d_gene: -
CDR3aa: CASGQGIRYGYTF
CDR3nt: TGTGCTAGTGGTCAGGGAATCCGCTATGGCTACACCTTC

abundance: -
j_gene: TRBJ2-1
v_gene: TRBV24-1
d_gene: -
CDR3aa: CATSDADGGEQFF
CDR3nt: TGTGCCACCAGTGACGCCGACGGGGGTGAGCAGTTCTTC

abundance: -
j_gene: TRBJ2-1
v_gene: TRBV24-1
d_gene: -
CDR3aa: CASMGQLNEQFF
CDR3nt: TGTGCTTCAATGGGGCAGCTCAATGAGCAGTTCTTC

abundance: -
j_gene: TRBJ1-2
v_gene: TRBV6-1
d_gene: -
CDR3aa: CAIPGQHYGYTF
CDR3nt: TGTGCCATACCGGGACAACACTATGGCTACACCTTC

abundance: many
j_gene: TRBJ1-1
v_gene: TRBV7-2
d_gene: -
CDR3aa: CASSLDTQYSEAFF
CDR3nt: TGTGCCAGCAGCTTAGATACCCAGTATAGTGAAGCTTTCTTT

abundance: -
j_gene: TRBJ2-2
v_gene: TRBV12-3/TRBV12-4
d_gene: -
CDR3aa: CASSPGYYTYRDTGELFF
CDR3nt: TGTGCCAGCAGTCCCGGGTACTACACCTACCGGGACACCGGGGAGCTGTTTTTT

abundance: -
j_gene: TRBJ2-2
v_gene: TRBV11-3
d_gene: -
CDR3aa: CASSLNRMNTGELFF
CDR3nt: TGTGCCAGCAGCTTAAACAGGATGAACACCGGGGAGCTGTTTTTT

abundance: -
j_gene: TRBJ2-7
v_gene: TRBV14
d_gene: -
CDR3aa: CASSQGGWTSSYEQYF
CDR3nt: TGTGCCAGCAGCCAAGGGGGCTGGACGTCGTCCTACGAGCAGTACTTC

abundance: few
j_gene: TRBJ1-1
v_gene: TRBV27
d_gene: -
CDR3aa: CASSLVGTSRGEAFF
CDR3nt: TGTGCCAGCAGTTTAGTTGGGACCTCACGTGGTGAAGCTTTCTTT

abundance: few
j_gene: TRBJ2-5
v_gene: TRBV4-1
d_gene: TRBD2
CDR3aa: CASSQEPGGNPYQETQYF
CDR3nt: TGCGCCAGCAGCCAAGAACCGGGGGGGAACCCGTACCAAGAGACCCAGTACTTC

abundance: -
j_gene: TRBJ1-2
v_gene: TRBV20-1
d_gene: TRBD1
CDR3aa: CSARDVATGDGSSYGYTF
CDR3nt: TGCAGTGCTAGAGATGTCGCGACAGGGGATGGGAGCAGCTATGGCTACACCTTC

abundance: -
j_gene: TRBJ1-2
v_gene: TRBV27
d_gene: -
CDR3aa: CASGTPGRGYTF
CDR3nt: TGTGCCAGCGGGACTCCAGGTCGAGGCTACACCTTC

abundance: few
j_gene: TRBJ2-2
v_gene: TRBV7-2
d_gene: -
CDR3aa: CASSLGGWGGRTGELFF
CDR3nt: TGTGCCAGCAGCTTAGGCGGGTGGGGGGGCCGCACCGGGGAGCTGTTTTTT

abundance: few
j_gene: TRBJ1-5
v_gene: TRBV19
d_gene: -
CDR3aa: CASSIGGPQPQHF
CDR3nt: TGTGCCAGTAGTATCGGCGGCCCGCAGCCCCAGCATTTT

abundance: many
j_gene: TRBJ2-2
v_gene: TRBV7-8
d_gene: TRBD2
CDR3aa: CASSLTSGFSGELFF
CDR3nt: TGTGCCAGCAGCTTAACTAGCGGGTTCTCCGGGGAGCTGTTTTTT

abundance: -
j_gene: TRBJ1-1
v_gene: TRBV2
d_gene: -
CDR3aa: CASSAPTNMNTEAFF
CDR3nt: TGTGCCAGCAGTGCCCCGACGAACATGAACACTGAAGCTTTCTTT

abundance: -
j_gene: TRBJ1-5
v_gene: TRBV4-3
d_gene: -
CDR3aa: CASSQDRGPYQPQHF
CDR3nt: TGCGCCAGCAGCCAAGATCGAGGCCCTTATCAGCCCCAGCATTTT

abundance: -
j_gene: TRBJ1-2
v_gene: TRBV6-5
d_gene: -
CDR3aa: CASSYSPPGPFYTF
CDR3nt: TGTGCCAGCAGTTACTCGCCCCCAGGCCCCTTCTACACCTTC

abundance: few
j_gene: TRBJ2-2
v_gene: TRBV19
d_gene: -
CDR3aa: CASSIEGGVGTGELFF
CDR3nt: TGTGCCAGTAGTATAGAAGGCGGGGTAGGGACCGGGGAGCTGTTTTTT

abundance: many
j_gene: TRBJ2-2
v_gene: TRBV7-2
d_gene: -
CDR3aa: CAGGVADTGELFF
CDR3nt: TGTGCCGGAGGGGTGGCGGACACCGGGGAGCTGTTTTTT

abundance: many
j_gene: TRBJ1-6
v_gene: TRBV7-8
d_gene: TRBD1
CDR3aa: CASSAQGPRNNSPLHF
CDR3nt: TGTGCCAGCAGCGCACAGGGGCCCCGTAATAATTCACCCCTCCACTTT

abundance: -
j_gene: TRBJ1-3
v_gene: TRBV19
d_gene: -
CDR3aa: CASSIVLALGPIYF
CDR3nt: TGTGCCAGTAGTATAGTCCTCGCGTTGGGGCCTATATATTTT

abundance: -
j_gene: TRBJ1-2
v_gene: TRBV13
d_gene: -
CDR3aa: CASSRDGPNYGYTF
CDR3nt: TGTGCCAGCAGCCGGGACGGCCCCAACTATGGCTACACCTTC